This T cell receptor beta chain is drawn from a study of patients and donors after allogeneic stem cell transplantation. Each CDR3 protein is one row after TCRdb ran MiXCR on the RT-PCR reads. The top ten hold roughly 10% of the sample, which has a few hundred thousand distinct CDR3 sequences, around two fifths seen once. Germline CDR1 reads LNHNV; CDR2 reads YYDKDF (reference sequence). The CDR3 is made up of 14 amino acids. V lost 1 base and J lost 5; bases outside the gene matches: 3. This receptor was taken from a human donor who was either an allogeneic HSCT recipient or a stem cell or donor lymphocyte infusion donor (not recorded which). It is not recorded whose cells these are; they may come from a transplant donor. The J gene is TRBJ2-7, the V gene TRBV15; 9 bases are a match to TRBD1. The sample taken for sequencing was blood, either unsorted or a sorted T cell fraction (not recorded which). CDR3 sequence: CATSRGGQGHEQYF. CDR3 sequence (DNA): TGTGCCACCAGCAGAGGGGGACAGGGCCACGAGCAGTACTTC.